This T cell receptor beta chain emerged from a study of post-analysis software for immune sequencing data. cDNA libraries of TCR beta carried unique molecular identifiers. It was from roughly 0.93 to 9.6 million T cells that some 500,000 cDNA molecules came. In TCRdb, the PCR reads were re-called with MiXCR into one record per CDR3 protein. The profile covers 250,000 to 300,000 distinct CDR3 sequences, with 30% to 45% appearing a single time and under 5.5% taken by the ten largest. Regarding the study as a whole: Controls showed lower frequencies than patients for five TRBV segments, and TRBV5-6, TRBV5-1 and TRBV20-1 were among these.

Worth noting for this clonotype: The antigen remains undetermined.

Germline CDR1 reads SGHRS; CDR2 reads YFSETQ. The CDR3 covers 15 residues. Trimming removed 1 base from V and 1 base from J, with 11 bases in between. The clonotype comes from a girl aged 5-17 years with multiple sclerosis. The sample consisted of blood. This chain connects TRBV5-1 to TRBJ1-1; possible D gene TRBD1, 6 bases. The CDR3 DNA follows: TGCGCCAGCAGCTTGCTGGGACACGCGAACACTGAAGCTTTCTTT. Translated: CASSLLGHANTEAFF.